This TCR beta chain emerged from a study of control samples from healthy donors and cancer patients (dated by TCRdb to the early 2020s). Receptor amplification or capture employed the immunoSEQ multiplex PCR assay. As stored in TCRdb, this immuneACCESS dataset retains in-frame rearrangements with V and J assigned. A fraction of the clones does not appear; measured against another copy, unresolved V genes explain less than half of the discrepancy, and the remainder lacks a known reason. The sample table lists about 100,000 clones, 88% of them with a count of one. The top ten clonotypes cover over 12% of the sample. Only a few counts were recorded for this clone. It has no known antigen specificity. No base-level quality is on record; no much larger clone is a single base apart. According to the germline V gene (reference sequence), CDR1 reads GTSNPN and CDR2 reads SVGIG. The CDR3 goes from the cysteine to the phenylalanine over 14 residues. Left in the record is the CDR3 DNA by itself, 42 bases read in frame from the first base. The junction shows trimming of 4 bases on V and 2 bases on J, and the gene matches do not reach 6 bases of it.

The sequence joins TRBV30 to TRBJ2-5, and TRBD2 aligns with 8 junction nucleotides. The TCR was taken from a man aged 25 to 40 in good health. The sample was blood. The CDR3 protein: CAWTRGRLQETQYF. The nucleotides are TGTGCCTGGACCCGCGGGAGGCTACAAGAGACCCAGTACTTC.